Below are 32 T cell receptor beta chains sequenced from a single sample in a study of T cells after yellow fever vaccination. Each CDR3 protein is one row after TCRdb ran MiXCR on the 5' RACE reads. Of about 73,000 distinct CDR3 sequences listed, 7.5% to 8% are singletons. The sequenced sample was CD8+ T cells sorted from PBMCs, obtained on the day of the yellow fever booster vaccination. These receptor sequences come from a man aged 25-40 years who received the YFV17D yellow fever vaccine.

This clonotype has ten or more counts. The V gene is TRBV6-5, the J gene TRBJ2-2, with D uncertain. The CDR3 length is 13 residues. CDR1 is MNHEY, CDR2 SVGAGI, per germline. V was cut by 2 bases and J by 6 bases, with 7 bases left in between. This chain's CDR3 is CASSYRRAGELFF. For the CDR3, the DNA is TGTGCCAGCAGTTACCGCCGGGCCGGGGAGCTGTTTTTT.

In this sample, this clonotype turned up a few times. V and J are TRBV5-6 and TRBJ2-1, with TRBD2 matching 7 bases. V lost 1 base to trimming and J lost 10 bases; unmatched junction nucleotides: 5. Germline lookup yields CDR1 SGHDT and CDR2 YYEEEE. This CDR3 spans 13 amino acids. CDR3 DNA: TGTGCCAGCAGCTTGTACGCACTAGCGGAGCAGTTCTTC. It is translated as CASSLYALAEQFF.

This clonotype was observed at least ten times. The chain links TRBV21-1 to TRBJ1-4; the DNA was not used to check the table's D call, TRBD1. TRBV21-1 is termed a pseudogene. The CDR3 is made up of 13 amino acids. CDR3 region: CASSSEGGAGLFF. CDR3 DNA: TGTGCCAGCAGCAGCGAAGGAGGGGCGGGACTGTTTTTT.

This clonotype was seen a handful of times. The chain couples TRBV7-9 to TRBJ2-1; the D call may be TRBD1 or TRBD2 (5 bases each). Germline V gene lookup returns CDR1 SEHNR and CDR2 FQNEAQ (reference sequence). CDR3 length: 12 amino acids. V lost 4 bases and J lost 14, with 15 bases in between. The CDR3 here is CASSYNPRDEFF. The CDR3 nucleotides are TGTGCCAGCAGCTACAACCCGAGGGACGAGTTCTTC.

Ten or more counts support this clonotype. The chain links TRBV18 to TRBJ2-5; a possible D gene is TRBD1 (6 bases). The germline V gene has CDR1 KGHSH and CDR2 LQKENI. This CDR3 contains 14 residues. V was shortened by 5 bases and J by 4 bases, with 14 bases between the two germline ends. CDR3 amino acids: CASSTEQGLETQYF. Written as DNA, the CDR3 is TGTGCCAGCTCAACTGAACAGGGTTTAGAGACCCAGTACTTC.

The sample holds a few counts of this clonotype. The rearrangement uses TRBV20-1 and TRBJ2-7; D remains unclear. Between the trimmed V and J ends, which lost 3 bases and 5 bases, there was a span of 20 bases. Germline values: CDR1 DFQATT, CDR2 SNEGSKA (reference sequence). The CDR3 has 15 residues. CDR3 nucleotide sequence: TGCAGTGCTAGGACCCCCCAACAGCGAGCCCACGAGCAGTACTTC. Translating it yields CSARTPQQRAHEQYF.

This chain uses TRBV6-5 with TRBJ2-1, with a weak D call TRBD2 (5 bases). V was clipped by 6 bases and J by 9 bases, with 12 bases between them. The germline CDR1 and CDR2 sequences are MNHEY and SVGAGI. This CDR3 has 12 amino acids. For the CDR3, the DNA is TGTGCCAGCAGCCCGGACTTGCGTGAGCAGTTCTTC. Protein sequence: CASSPDLREQFF.

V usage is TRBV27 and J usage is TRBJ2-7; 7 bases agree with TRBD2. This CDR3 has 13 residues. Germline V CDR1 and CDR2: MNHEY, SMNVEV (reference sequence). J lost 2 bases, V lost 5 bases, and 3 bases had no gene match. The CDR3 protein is CASSHGTTYEQYF. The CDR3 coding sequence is TGTGCCAGCAGTCACGGGACTACCTACGAGCAGTACTTC.

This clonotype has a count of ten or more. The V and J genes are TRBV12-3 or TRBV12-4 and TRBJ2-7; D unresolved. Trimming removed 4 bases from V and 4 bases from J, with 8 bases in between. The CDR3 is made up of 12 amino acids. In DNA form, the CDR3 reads TGTGCCAGCAGTTACTCTGGATACGAGCAGTACTTC. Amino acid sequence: CASSYSGYEQYF.

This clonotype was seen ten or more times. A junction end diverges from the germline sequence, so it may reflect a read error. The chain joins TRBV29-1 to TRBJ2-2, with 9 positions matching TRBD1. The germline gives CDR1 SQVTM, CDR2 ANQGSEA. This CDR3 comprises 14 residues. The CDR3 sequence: CSVEGQGMVGELFF. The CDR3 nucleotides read TGCAGCGTCGAAGGACAGGGGATGGTCGGGGAGCTGTTTTTT.

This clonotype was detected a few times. CDR3 loop: CASKYGYEQYF. The CDR3 bases are TGCGCCAGCAAGTACGGCTACGAGCAGTACTTC. The rearrangement joins TRBV23-1 to TRBJ2-7; D unclear. TRBV23-1 is designated an ORF whose function remains uncertain. The CDR3 spans 11 residues. V shed 7 bases and J shed 3 bases, with 7 bases lying between them.

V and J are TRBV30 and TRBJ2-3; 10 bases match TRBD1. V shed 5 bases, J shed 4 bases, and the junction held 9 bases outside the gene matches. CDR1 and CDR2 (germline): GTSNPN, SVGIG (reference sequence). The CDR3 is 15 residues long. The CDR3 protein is CAWEPGQGSADTQYF. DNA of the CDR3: TGTGCCTGGGAACCGGGACAGGGGTCGGCAGATACGCAGTATTTT. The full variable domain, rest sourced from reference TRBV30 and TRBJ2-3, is SQTIHQWPATLVQPVGSPLSLECTVEGTSNPNLYWYRQAAGRGLQLLFYSVGIGQISSEVPQNLSASRPQDRQFILSSKKLLLSDSGFYLCAWEPGQGSADTQYFGPGTRLTVL.

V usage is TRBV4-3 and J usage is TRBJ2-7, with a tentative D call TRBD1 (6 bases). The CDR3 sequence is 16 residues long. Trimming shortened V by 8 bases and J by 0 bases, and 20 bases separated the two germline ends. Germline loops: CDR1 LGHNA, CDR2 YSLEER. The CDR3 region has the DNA TGCGCCAGCGGACAGTTTGGGGGATCCCACTCCTACGAGCAGTACTTC. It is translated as CASGQFGGSHSYEQYF.

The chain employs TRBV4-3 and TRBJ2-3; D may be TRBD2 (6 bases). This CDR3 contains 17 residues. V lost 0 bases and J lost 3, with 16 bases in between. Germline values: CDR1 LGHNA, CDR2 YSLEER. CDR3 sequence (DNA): TGCGCCAGCAGCCAAGATCCCTGGCGGGACGGGACAGATACGCAGTATTTT. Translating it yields CASSQDPWRDGTDTQYF.

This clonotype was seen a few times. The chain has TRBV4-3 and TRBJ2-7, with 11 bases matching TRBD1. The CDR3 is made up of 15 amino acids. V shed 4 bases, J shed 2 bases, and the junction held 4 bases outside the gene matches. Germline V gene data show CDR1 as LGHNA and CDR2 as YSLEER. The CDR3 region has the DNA TGCGCCAGCAGCCCAGGGACAGGGGGGGCCTACGAGCAGTACTTC. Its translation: CASSPGTGGAYEQYF.

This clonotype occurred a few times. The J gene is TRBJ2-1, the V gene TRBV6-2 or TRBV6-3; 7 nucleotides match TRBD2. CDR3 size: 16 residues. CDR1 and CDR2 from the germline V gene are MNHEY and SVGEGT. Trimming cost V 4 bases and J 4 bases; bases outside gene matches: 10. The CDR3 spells CASSSWGLLSYNEQFF. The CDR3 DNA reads TGTGCCAGCAGTTCGTGGGGACTACTCTCTTACAATGAGCAGTTCTTC.

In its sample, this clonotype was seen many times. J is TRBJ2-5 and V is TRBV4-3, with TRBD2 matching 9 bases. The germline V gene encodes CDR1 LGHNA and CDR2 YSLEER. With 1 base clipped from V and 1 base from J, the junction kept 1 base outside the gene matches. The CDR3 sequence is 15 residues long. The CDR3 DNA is TGCGCCAGCAGCCAAGTGGGACTAGCCCAAGAGACCCAGTACTTC. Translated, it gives CASSQVGLAQETQYF.

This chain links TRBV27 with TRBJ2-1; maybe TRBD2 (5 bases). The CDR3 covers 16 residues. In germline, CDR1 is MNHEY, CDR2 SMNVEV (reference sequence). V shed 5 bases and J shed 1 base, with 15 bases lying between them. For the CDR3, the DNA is TGTGCCAGCAGTCCCCTGCGGGCGTCATCCTACAATGAGCAGTTCTTC. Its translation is CASSPLRASSYNEQFF.

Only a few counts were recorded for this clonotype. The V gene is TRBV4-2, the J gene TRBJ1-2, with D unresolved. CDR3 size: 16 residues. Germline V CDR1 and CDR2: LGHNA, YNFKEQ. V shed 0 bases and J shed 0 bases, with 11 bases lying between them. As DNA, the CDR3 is TGTGCCAGCAGCCAAGATTCCCCCTTTCCTAACTATGGCTACACCTTC. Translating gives CASSQDSPFPNYGYTF.

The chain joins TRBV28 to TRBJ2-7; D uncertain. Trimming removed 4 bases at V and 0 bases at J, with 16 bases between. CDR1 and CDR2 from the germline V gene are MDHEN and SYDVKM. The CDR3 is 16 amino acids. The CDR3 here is CASSSPADLSSYEQYF. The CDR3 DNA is TGTGCCAGCAGTTCACCCGCGGATCTGAGCTCCTACGAGCAGTACTTC.

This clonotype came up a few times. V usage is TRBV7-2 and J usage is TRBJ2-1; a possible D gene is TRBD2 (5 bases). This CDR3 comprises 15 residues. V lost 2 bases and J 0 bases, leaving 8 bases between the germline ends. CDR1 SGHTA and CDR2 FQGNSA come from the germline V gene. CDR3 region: CASSLLGSSYNEQFF. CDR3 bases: TGTGCCAGCAGCTTACTAGGGAGCTCCTACAATGAGCAGTTCTTC.

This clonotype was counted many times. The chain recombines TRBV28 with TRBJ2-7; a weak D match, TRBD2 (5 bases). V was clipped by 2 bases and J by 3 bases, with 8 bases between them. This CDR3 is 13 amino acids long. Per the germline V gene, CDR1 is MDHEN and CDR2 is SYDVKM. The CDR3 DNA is TGTGCCAGCAGTTTAGGGAGATTCTACGAGCAGTACTTC. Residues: CASSLGRFYEQYF.

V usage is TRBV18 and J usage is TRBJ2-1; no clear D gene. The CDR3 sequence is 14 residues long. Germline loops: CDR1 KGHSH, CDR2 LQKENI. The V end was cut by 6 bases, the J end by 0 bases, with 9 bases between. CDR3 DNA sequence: TGTGCCAGCTCGCCCCCCGCCTCCTACAATGAGCAGTTCTTC. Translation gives CASSPPASYNEQFF.

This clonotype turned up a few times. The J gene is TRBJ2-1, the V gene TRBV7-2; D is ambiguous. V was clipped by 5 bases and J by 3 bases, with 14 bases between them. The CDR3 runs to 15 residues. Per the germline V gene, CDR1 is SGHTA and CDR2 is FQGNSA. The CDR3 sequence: CASSPNINYYNEQFF. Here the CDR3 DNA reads TGTGCCAGCAGCCCAAACATAAACTACTACAATGAGCAGTTCTTC. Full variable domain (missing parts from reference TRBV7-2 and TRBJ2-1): GAGVSQSPSNKVTEKGKDVELRCDPISGHTALYWYRQSLGQGLEFLIYFQGNSAPDKSGLPSDRFSAERTGGSVSTLTIQRTQQEDSAVYLCASSPNINYYNEQFFGPGTRLTVL.

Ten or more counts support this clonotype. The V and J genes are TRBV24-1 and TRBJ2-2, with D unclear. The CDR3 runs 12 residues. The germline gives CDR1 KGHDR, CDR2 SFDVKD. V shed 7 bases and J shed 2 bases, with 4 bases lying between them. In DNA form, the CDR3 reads TGTGCCACCAGCTTCAACACCGGGGAGCTGTTTTTT. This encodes CATSFNTGELFF.

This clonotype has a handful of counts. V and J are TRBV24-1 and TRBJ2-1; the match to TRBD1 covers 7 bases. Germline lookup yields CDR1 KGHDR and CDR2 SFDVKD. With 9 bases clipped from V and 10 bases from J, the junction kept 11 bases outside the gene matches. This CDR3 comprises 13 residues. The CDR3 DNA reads TGTGCCACCTCCACCAGGGGGAAGGAGGAGCAGTTCTTC. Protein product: CATSTRGKEEQFF.

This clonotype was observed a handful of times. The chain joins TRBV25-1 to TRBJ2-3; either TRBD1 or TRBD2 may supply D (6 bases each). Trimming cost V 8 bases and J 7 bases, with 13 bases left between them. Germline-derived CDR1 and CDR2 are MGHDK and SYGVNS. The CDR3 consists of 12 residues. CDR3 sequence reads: CASDTGRNTQYF. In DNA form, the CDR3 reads TGTGCCAGCGATACAGGGAGGAATACGCAGTATTTT.

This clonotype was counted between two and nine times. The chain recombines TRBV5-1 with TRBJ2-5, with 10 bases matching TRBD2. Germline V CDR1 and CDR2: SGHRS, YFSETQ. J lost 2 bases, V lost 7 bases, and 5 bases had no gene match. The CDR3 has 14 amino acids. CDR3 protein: CASRLAGVQETQYF. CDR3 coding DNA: TGCGCCAGCCGCCTAGCGGGAGTGCAAGAGACCCAGTACTTC.

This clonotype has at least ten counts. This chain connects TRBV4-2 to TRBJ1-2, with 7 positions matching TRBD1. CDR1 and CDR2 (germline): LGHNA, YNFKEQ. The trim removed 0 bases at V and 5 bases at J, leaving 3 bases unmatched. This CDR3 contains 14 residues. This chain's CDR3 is CASSQDTGDYGYTF. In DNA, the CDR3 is TGTGCCAGCAGCCAAGATACAGGGGATTATGGCTACACCTTC.

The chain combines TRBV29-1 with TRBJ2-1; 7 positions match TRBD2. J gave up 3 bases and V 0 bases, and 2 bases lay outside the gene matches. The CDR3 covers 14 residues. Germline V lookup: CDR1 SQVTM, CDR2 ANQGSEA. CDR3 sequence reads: CSVEDPSGYNEQFF. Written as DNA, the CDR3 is TGCAGCGTTGAAGATCCTAGCGGCTACAATGAGCAGTTCTTC.

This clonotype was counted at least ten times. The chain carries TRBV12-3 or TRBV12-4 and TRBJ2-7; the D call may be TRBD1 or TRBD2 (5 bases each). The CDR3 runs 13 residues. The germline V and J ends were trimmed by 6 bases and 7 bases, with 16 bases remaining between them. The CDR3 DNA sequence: TGTGCCAGCAGCCCGGGACCGAGTACGGAGCAGTACTTC. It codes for CASSPGPSTEQYF.

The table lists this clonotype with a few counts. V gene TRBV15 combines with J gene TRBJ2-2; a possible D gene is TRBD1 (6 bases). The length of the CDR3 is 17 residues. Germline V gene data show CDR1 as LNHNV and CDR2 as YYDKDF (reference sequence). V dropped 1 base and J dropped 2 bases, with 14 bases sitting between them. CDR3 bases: TGTGCCACCAGCAGAGGGTTAGGGGGAGACAACACCGGGGAGCTGTTTTTT. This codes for CATSRGLGGDNTGELFF.